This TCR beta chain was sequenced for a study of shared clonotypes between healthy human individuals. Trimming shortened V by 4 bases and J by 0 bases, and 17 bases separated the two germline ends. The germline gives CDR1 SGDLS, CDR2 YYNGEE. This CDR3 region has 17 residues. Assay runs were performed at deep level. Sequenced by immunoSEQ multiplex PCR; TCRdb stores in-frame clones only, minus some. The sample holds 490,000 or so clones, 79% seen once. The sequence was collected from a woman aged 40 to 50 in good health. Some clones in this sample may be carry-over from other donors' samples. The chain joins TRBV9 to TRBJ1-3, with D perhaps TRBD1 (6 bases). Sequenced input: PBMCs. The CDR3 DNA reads TGTGCCAGCAGCAGGGGGTCAGGAGACGGCTCTGGAAACACCATATATTTT. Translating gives CASSRGSGDGSGNTIYF.